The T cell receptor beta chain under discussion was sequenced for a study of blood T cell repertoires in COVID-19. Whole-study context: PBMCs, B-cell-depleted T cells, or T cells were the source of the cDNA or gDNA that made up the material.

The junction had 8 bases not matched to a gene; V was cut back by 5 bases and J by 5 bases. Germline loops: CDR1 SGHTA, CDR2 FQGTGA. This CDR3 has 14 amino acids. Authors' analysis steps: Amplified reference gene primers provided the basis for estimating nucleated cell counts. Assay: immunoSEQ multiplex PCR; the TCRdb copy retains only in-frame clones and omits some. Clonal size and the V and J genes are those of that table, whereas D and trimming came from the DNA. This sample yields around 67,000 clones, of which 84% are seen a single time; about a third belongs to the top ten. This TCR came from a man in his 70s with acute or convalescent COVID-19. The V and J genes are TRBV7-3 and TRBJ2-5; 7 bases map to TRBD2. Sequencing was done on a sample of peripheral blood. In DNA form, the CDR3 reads TGTGCCAGCAGCCCGGGACTACCTGGGGAGACCCAGTACTTC. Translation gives CASSPGLPGETQYF.